A single sample gave rise to the 11 T cell receptor beta chains below, sequenced in a study of blood T cell repertoires in COVID-19 (dated by TCRdb to 2019 to 2021). The protocol used for the library was the immunoSEQ multiplex PCR assay. In TCRdb, the immuneACCESS table is reduced to in-frame sequences with V and J assigned. These tables do not hold every clone; where another copy was compared, an unresolved V gene accounts for under half, and the others remain unexplained. The sample records 230,000 or so clones, 84% of which are singletons. The ten most abundant clones make up 15% to 20% of the sample. Input material: peripheral blood. The origin of the receptors is a man aged 25 to 40 with active or convalescent COVID-19.

The CDR3 DNA follows: TGTGCCAGCGTGAGCTCTGGGGCCAACGTCCTGACTTTC. Its protein is CASVSSGANVLTF. The chain combines TRBV5-5 with TRBJ2-6; no clear D gene. The CDR3 spans 13 residues. Germline V gene sequence: CDR1 SGHKS, CDR2 YYEKEE (reference sequence). Trimming took 7 bases from V and 0 from J, leaving 5 bases between them. The full variable domain, its missing parts supplied by reference TRBV5-5 and TRBJ2-6, is DAGVTQSPTHLIKTRGQQVTLRCSPISGHKSVSWYQQVLGQGPQFIFQYYEKEERGRGNFPDRFSARQFPNYSSELNVNALLLGDSALYLCASVSSGANVLTFGAGSRLTVL.

V and J are TRBV10-2 and TRBJ1-2; possibly TRBD1 for D (6 bases). CDR1 is WSHSY, CDR2 SAAADI, per germline. V was shortened by 3 bases and J by 8 bases, with 19 bases between the two germline ends. The CDR3 spans 15 residues. The CDR3 loop reads CASSDDFDRSLGYTF. CDR3 DNA: TGCGCCAGCAGTGATGACTTTGACAGGTCTCTCGGCTACACCTTC.

The rearrangement uses TRBV6-5 and TRBJ1-3; D might be TRBD1 (5 bases). The germline V gene has CDR1 MNHEY and CDR2 SVGAGI. Trimming removed 4 bases at V and 0 bases at J, with 10 bases between. The CDR3 is 15 residues long. The CDR3 bases are TGTGCCAGCAGTTGGCGGGACCCCTCTGGAAACACCATATATTTT. This codes for CASSWRDPSGNTIYF.

The rearrangement links TRBV6-6 to TRBJ1-2; 11 positions agree with TRBD1. V was clipped by 7 bases and J by 2 bases; unmatched bases: 3. The CDR3 has 14 residues. In germline, CDR1 is MNHNY, CDR2 SVGAGI (reference sequence). CDR3 amino acids: CASTWTGGNYGYTF. The CDR3 DNA is TGTGCCAGCACTTGGACAGGGGGCAACTATGGCTACACCTTC.

V and J are TRBV18 and TRBJ2-2, with D possibly matching TRBD1 (6 bases). The germline V gene encodes CDR1 KGHSH and CDR2 LQKENI. The ends were cut back, 2 bases at V and 4 bases at J, with 14 bases in the middle. The CDR3 sequence is 16 residues long. The CDR3 DNA is TGTGCCAGCTCACCATACGGACAGATTGGCACCGGGGAGCTGTTTTTT. Residues: CASSPYGQIGTGELFF.

This clone was detected a few times. The chain joins TRBV30 to TRBJ1-4, with 7 bases matching TRBD1. The J segment lost 10 bases and the V segment lost 4 bases, leaving 9 bases of the junction unmatched. The CDR3 sequence is 13 residues long. Germline assignment: CDR1 GTSNPN and CDR2 SVGIG (reference sequence). The CDR3 nucleotides are TGTGCCTGGAAGGGCAGGGGGTCGGGAAAACTGTTTTTT. It translates to CAWKGRGSGKLFF.

This clone was seen only a few times. The rearrangement links TRBV30 to TRBJ1-2; D perhaps matches TRBD1 (6 bases). The CDR3 extends over 12 amino acids. CDR1 and CDR2 from the germline V gene are GTSNPN and SVGIG (reference sequence). The V end lost 5 bases, the J end lost 10 bases, and 17 bases lay between the germline ends. CDR3 DNA: TGTGCCTGGGCGAAAGGGGGTAAGGTCTACACCTTC. Its translation is CAWAKGGKVYTF.

This clone showed up just a few times. The CDR3 reads CASRPTGSHEQYF. For the CDR3, the DNA is TGTGCCAGCAGACCTACAGGGTCCCACGAGCAGTACTTC. This chain connects TRBV2 to TRBJ2-7; D is perhaps TRBD1 (6 bases). V shed 6 bases and J shed 5 bases, with 14 bases lying between them. Per the germline V gene, CDR1 is SNHLY and CDR2 is FYNNEI. This CDR3 spans 13 amino acids.

The rearrangement links TRBV30 to TRBJ2-5; possible D gene TRBD1, 6 bases. The germline gives CDR1 GTSNPN, CDR2 SVGIG (reference sequence). The ends were cut back, 3 bases at V and 5 bases at J, with 19 bases in the middle. The CDR3 is 15 amino acids. The CDR3 coding sequence is TGTGCCTGGAGGAGGGGGATCCCCTCGTATGAGACCCAGTACTTC. Protein product: CAWRRGIPSYETQYF. Full variable domain (remainder filled in from reference TRBV30 and TRBJ2-5): SQTIHQWPATLVQPVGSPLSLECTVEGTSNPNLYWYRQAAGRGLQLLFYSVGIGQISSEVPQNLSASRPQDRQFILSSKKLLLSDSGFYLCAWRRGIPSYETQYFGPGTRLLVL.

This rearrangement joins TRBV4-1 to TRBJ1-4; D is perhaps TRBD1 (5 bases). V lost 1 base and J lost 7, with 16 bases in between. This CDR3 has 16 residues. CDR1 is MGHRA and CDR2 is YSYEKL in the germline V gene. DNA for the CDR3: TGCGCCAGCAGCCAAGTCGGCCCGCGGGGGGGTGAAAAACTGTTTTTT. Translating it yields CASSQVGPRGGEKLFF.

This clone was recorded a few times. V gene TRBV7-2 combines with J gene TRBJ1-4, with 9 nucleotides matching TRBD1. Germline assignment: CDR1 SGHTA and CDR2 FQGNSA. The CDR3 totals 14 residues. V dropped 5 bases and J dropped 3; count of bases not matched to a gene: 1. The CDR3 loop reads CASSRTGANEKLFF. DNA for the CDR3: TGTGCCAGCAGCCGGACAGGGGCTAATGAAAAACTGTTTTTT.